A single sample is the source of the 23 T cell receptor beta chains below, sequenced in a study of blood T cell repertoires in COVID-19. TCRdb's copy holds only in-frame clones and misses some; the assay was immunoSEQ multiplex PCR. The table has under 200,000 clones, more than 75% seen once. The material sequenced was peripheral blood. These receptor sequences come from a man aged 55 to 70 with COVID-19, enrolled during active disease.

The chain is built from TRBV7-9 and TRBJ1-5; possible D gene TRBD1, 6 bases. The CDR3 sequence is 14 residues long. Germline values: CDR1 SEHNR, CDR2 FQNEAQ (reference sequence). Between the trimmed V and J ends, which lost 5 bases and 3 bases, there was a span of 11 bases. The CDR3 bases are TGTGCCAGCAGCCGGGACACAGACAATCAGCCCCAGCATTTT. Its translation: CASSRDTDNQPQHF.

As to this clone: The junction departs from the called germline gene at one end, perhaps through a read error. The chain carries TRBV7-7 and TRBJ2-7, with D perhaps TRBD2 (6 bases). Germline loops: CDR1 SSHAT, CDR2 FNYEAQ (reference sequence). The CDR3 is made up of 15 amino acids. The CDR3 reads CASSLAAQDSYEQYF. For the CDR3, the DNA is TGTGCTAGCAGCTTAGCGGCACAGGACTCCTACGAGCAGTACTTC.

CDR3 sequence reads: CASRPTGRLVTGELFF. The CDR3 nucleotides are TGTGCCAGCAGGCCCACAGGGAGATTAGTCACCGGGGAGCTGTTTTTT. The V call is TRBV28, the J call TRBJ2-2; D is perhaps TRBD1 (6 bases). The V end was cut by 6 bases, the J end by 4 bases, with 18 bases between. Germline assignment: CDR1 MDHEN and CDR2 SYDVKM. This CDR3 spans 16 amino acids. The whole variable domain, remainder taken from reference TRBV28 and TRBJ2-2, is DVKVTQSSRYLVKRTGEKVFLECVQDMDHENMFWYRQDPGLGLRLIYFSYDVKMKEKGDIPEGYSVSREKKERFSLILESASTNQTSMYLCASRPTGRLVTGELFFGEGSRLTVL.

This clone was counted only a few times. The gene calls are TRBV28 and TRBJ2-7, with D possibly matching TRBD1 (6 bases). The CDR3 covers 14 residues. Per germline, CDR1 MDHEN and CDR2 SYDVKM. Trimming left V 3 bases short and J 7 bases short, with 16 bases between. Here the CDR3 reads CASSFFQGTGEQYF. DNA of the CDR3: TGTGCCAGCAGTTTTTTTCAGGGGACGGGTGAGCAGTACTTC.

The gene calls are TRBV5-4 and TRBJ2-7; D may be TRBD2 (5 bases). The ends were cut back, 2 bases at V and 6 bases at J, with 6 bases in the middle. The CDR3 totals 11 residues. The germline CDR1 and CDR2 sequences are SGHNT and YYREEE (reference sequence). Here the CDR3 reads CASSLRGEQYF. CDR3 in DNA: TGTGCCAGCAGCTTACGGGGCGAGCAGTACTTC.

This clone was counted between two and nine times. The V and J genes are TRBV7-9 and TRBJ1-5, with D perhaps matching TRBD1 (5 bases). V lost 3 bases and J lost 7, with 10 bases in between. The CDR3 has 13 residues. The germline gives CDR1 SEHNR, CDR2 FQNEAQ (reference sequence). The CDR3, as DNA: TGTGCCAGCAGCTTGACAGCTGGCCAGCCCCAGCATTTT. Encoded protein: CASSLTAGQPQHF.

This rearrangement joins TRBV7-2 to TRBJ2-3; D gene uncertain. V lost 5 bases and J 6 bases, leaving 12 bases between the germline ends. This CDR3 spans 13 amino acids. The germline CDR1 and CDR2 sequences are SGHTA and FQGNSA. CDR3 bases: TGTGCCAGCAGCCCAGTTGGTTTTGATACGCAGTATTTT. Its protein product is CASSPVGFDTQYF. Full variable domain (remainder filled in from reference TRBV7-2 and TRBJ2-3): GAGVSQSPSNKVTEKGKDVELRCDPISGHTALYWYRQSLGQGLEFLIYFQGNSAPDKSGLPSDRFSAERTGGSVSTLTIQRTQQEDSAVYLCASSPVGFDTQYFGPGTRLTVL.

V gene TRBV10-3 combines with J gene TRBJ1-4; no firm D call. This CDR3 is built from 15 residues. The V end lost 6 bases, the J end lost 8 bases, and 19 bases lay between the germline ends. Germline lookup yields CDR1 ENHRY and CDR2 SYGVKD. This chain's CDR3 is CAISPGETRGEKLFF. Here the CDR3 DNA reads TGTGCCATCAGCCCGGGTGAGACCCGAGGGGAAAAACTGTTTTTT.

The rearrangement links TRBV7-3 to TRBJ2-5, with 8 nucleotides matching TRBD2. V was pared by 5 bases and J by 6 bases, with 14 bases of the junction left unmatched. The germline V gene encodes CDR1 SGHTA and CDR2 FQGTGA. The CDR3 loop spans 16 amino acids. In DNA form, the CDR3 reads TGTGCCAGCAGCCTCCAACCAGCGGGAGTCGGCCAGACCCAGTACTTC. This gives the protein CASSLQPAGVGQTQYF.

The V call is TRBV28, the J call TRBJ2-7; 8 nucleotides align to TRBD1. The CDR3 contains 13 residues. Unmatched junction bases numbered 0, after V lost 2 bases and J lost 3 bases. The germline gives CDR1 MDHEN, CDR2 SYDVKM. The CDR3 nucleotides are TGTGCCAGCAGTTTAACAGGGGGCTACGAGCAGTACTTC. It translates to CASSLTGGYEQYF.

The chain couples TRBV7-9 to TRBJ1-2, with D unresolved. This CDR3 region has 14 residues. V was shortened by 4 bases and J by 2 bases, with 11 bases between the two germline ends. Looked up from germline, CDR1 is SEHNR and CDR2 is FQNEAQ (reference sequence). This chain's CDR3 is CASSSVVPNYGYTF. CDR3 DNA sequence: TGTGCCAGCAGCTCAGTGGTGCCCAACTATGGCTACACCTTC.

CDR3 nucleotide sequence: TGTGCCAGCAGAGAGGGGGGGACCAGCACAGATACGCAGTATTTT. Encoded protein: CASREGGTSTDTQYF. The J gene is TRBJ2-3, the V gene TRBV6-5, with D possibly being TRBD2 (7 bases). Trimming removed 6 bases at V and 0 bases at J, with 13 bases between. CDR1 is MNHEY, CDR2 SVGAGI, per germline. The CDR3 covers 15 residues.

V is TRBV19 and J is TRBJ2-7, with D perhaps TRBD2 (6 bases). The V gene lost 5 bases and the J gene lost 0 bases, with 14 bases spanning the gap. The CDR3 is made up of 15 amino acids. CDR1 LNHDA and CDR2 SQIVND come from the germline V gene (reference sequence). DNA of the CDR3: TGTGCCAGTAGTCCGGGTGCGGGGTACTCCTACGAGCAGTACTTC. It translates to CASSPGAGYSYEQYF.

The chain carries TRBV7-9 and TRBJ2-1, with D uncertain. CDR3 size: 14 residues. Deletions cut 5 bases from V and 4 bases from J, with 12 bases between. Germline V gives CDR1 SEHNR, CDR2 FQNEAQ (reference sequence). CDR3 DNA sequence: TGTGCCAGCAGCCCTTGGGCCAGTTACAATGAGCAGTTCTTC. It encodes CASSPWASYNEQFF.

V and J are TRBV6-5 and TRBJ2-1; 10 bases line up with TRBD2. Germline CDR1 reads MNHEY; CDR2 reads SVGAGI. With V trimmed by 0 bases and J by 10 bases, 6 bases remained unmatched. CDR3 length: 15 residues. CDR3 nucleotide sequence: TGTGCCAGCAGTTACTCTCTAGCGGGAGATAGAGAGCAGTTCTTC. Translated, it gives CASSYSLAGDREQFF.

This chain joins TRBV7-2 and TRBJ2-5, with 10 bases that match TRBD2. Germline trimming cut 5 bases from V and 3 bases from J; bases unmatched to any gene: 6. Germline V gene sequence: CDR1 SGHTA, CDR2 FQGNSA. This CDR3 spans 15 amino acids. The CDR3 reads CASSTYLAGEETQYF. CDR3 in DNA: TGTGCCAGCAGCACCTATCTAGCGGGGGAAGAGACCCAGTACTTC.

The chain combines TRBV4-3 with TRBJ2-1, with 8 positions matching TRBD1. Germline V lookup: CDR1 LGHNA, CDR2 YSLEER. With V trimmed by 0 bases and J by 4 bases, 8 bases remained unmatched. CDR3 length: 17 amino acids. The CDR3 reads CASSQDRGQGGYNEQFF. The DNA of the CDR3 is TGCGCCAGCAGCCAAGACCGCGGACAGGGTGGGTACAATGAGCAGTTCTTC.

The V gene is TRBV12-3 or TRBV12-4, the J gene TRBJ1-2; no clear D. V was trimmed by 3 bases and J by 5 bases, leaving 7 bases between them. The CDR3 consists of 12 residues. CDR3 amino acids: CASSFGEYGYTF. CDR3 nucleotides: TGTGCCAGCAGTTTCGGGGAATATGGCTACACCTTC.

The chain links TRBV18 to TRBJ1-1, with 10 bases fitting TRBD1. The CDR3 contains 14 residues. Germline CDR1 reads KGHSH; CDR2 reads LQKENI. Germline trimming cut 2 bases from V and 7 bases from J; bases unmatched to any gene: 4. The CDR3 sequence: CASSPETGGNEAFF. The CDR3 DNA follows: TGTGCCAGCTCACCAGAGACAGGGGGCAATGAAGCTTTCTTT.

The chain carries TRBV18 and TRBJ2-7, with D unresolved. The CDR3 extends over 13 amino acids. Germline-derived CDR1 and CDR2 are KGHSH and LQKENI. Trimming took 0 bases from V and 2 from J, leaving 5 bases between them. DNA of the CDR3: TGTGCCAGCTCACCACCGTCGGCCTACGAGCAGTACTTC. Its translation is CASSPPSAYEQYF.

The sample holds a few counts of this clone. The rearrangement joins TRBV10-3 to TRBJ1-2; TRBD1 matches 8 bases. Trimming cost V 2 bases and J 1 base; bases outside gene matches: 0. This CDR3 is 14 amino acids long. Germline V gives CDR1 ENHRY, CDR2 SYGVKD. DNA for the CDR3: TGTGCCATCAGTGAGGACAGGGGTAACTATGGCTACACCTTC. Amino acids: CAISEDRGNYGYTF.

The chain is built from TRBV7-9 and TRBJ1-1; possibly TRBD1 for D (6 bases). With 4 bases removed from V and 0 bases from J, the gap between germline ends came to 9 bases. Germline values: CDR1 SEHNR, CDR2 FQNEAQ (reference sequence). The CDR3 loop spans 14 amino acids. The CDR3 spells CASSWDNLNTEAFF. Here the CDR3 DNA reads TGTGCCAGCAGCTGGGACAACTTGAACACTGAAGCTTTCTTT.

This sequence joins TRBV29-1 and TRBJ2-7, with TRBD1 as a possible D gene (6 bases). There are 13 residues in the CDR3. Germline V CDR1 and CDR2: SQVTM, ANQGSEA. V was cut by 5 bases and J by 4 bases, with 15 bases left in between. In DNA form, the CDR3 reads TGCAGCGTTAGTAGAGGGACAACGTACGAGCAGTACTTC. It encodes CSVSRGTTYEQYF.